The rows below give T cell receptor beta chains drawn from one sample of a study of a mutant IDH1 vaccine in newly diagnosed glioma. For these TCRs, the target antigens are not known. The repertoire was sequenced with immunoSEQ multiplex PCR; TCRdb's copy has only in-frame clones and lacks some. The data hold 35,000 to 50,000 clones, with approximately 92% observed a single time. The sequencing used PBMCs, collected from a glioma patient whose treatment included an IDH1 peptide vaccine. The receptors were gathered from a man in his fifties or sixties with glioma. CDR3s include the opening cysteine and the closing phenylalanine or tryptophan. The D gene is left open where the match is weak. Clone size, where shown, is once, few, many, or a class for clones that have expanded.

TRBV28	.	TRBJ1-6	.	CASSFAEPGLQAWSPLHF	TGTGCCAGCAGTTTCGCTGAGCCGGGACTACAGGCGTGGTCACCCCTCCACTTT
TRBV29-1	.	TRBJ2-1	TRBD2	CSGRGRASLNEQFF	TGCAGCGGACGCGGGAGGGCCAGCTTGAATGAGCAGTTCTTC
TRBV7-3	.	TRBJ1-3	.	CASSLQPQGLSGNTIYF	TGTGCCAGCAGCTTACAACCCCAGGGCCTCTCTGGAAACACCATATATTTT
TRBV7-9	.	TRBJ2-2	.	CASSLENTGELFF	TGTGCCAGCAGCTTAGAGAACACCGGGGAGCTGTTTTTT
TRBV27	.	TRBJ2-3	.	CASSPPPHGRDTQYF	TGTGCCAGCAGTCCACCACCGCACGGCAGAGATACGCAGTATTTT
TRBV30	.	TRBJ1-3	.	CAWPSHGNTIYF	TGTGCCTGGCCATCCCATGGAAACACCATATATTTT
TRBV13	few	TRBJ2-1	TRBD2	CASSPGGLSSYNEQFF	TGTGCCAGCAGCCCGGGGGGGTTAAGCTCCTACAATGAGCAGTTCTTC
TRBV14	.	TRBJ2-7	TRBD2	CASSQVNPAGAYEQYF	TGTGCCAGCAGCCAAGTCAATCCAGCGGGGGCCTACGAGCAGTACTTC
TRBV7-8	.	TRBJ1-5	.	CASSFTVGNQPQHF	TGTGCCAGCAGCTTCACGGTCGGCAATCAGCCCCAGCATTTT
TRBV29-1	.	TRBJ2-6	.	CSGPYRGANVLTF	TGCAGCGGCCCCTACAGGGGGGCCAACGTCCTGACTTTC
TRBV7-9	.	TRBJ2-3	.	CASGRGSGRADGDTQYF	TGTGCCAGCGGCAGGGGTAGCGGACGAGCGGATGGGGATACGCAGTATTTT
TRBV19	.	TRBJ2-7	.	CASSIDHARLAYEQYF	TGTGCCAGTAGTATAGATCACGCCCGGTTGGCCTACGAGCAGTACTTC
TRBV6-6	once	TRBJ1-1	.	CASNRRGFGDSHF	TGTGCCAGCAACAGGCGGGGTTTCGGGGACTCCCACTTT
TRBV2	.	TRBJ2-7	TRBD1	CASSESGQGGSYEQYF	TGTGCCAGCAGTGAATCGGGACAGGGGGGAAGCTACGAGCAGTACTTC
TRBV7-9	few	TRBJ1-3	.	CASRSTGTANSGNTIYF	TGTGCCAGCAGGTCTACCGGGACCGCAAACTCTGGAAACACCATATATTTT